This T cell receptor beta chain was identified during a study of blood T cell repertoires in COVID-19. The wider study: COVID-19 samples from acute and convalescent phases originated in the United States, Italy and Spain.

This clone was found a few times. The ends were cut back, 2 bases at V and 4 bases at J, with 6 bases in the middle. Germline CDR1 reads SGHRS; CDR2 reads YFSETQ. The CDR3 runs 12 residues. Under the authors' procedure: It was from reference gene primer amplification that nucleated cell counts were estimated. Sequencing used immunoSEQ multiplex PCR; TCRdb keeps in-frame clones, though not all of them. D and trimming come from the DNA, and the V and J calls and clone size come from that table. The sample comprises roughly 300,000 clones, roughly 88% of which are singletons, and 9% to 9.5% rests with the top ten.

Sequencing was performed on peripheral blood. This receptor was taken from a man aged 18 to 30 with active or convalescent COVID-19. This chain links TRBV5-1 with TRBJ2-5; possible D gene TRBD2, 6 bases. The CDR3: CASSFGRETQYF. The CDR3 bases are TGCGCCAGCAGCTTCGGGAGAGAGACCCAGTACTTC.